This T cell receptor beta chain was observed in a study of blood T cell repertoires in COVID-19. At the level of the study: COVID-19 samples, acute and convalescent, were from the United States, Italy and Spain. Sample material is recorded as cDNA or gDNA derived from T cells, B-cell-depleted T cells, or PBMCs.

Some clones are missing from TCRdb's copy, which holds only in-frame ones; the method was immunoSEQ multiplex PCR. The sample lists roughly 300,000 clones, 86% occurring once. Germline CDR1 and CDR2: LGHDT and YNNKEL (reference sequence). V gave up 4 bases and J gave up 1 base, with 7 bases separating them. The CDR3 consists of 13 residues. In its sample, this clone was seen once. Residents of around 24 US areas, aged about 18 to 89 years, made up the participants. The recovered donors of Cohort 3 showed two negative PCRs, clearance, or symptom resolution. The chain joins TRBV3-1 (or the pseudogene TRBV3-2) to TRBJ1-1; D is possibly TRBD1 (5 bases). The receptor was isolated from a woman between 18 and 30 years old who had recovered from COVID-19. Sequencing used PBMCs or T cells enriched from blood (not recorded which). The CDR3 protein is CASSPGQNTEAFF. The CDR3 nucleotides read TGTGCCAGCAGCCCTGGACAGAACACTGAAGCTTTCTTT.